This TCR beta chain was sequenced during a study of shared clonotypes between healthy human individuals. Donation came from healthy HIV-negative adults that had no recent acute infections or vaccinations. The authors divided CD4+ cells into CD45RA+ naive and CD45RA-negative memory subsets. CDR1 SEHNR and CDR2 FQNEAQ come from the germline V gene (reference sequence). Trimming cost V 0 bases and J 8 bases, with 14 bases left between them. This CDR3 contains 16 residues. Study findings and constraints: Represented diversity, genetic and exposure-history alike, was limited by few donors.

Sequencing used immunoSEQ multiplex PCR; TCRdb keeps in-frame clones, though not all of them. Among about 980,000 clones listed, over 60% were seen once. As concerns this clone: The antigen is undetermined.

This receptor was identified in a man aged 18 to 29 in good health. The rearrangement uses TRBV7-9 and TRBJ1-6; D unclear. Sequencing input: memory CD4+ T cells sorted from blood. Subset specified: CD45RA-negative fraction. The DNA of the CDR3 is TGTGCCAGCAGCTTAGCAGTCGGGATGATACATTCACCCCTCCACTTT. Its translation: CASSLAVGMIHSPLHF.